The 30 T cell receptor beta chains given below trace back to one sample, sequenced in a study of shared clonotypes between healthy human individuals. Using immunoSEQ multiplex PCR, the repertoire was profiled, and TCRdb retains in-frame clones only, with some absent. Of 550,000 to 700,000 clones listed, around 73% were seen once; the top ten hold roughly 1.9%. Sequencing was done on a sample of memory CD4+ T cells sorted from blood. This sample's subset: CD45RA-negative fraction. The receptors originated from a woman in her twenties or thirties in good health.

The CDR3 here is CASTELGSSEQYF. Written as DNA, the CDR3 is TGTGCCAGCACCGAACTCGGTTCTTCCGAGCAGTACTTC. The chain couples TRBV6-5 to TRBJ2-7; D remains unclear. Trimming pared 7 bases from V and 6 bases from J, leaving 16 bases between. CDR1 and CDR2 (germline): MNHEY, SVGAGI. The CDR3 extends over 13 amino acids.

The CDR3 sequence is CASSLVPTSTTGELFF. The CDR3 DNA follows: TGCGCCAGCAGCTTGGTTCCGACAAGCACCACCGGGGAGCTGTTTTTT. The rearrangement links TRBV5-1 to TRBJ2-2; D is uncertain. This CDR3 is built from 16 residues. CDR1 and CDR2 (germline): SGHRS, YFSETQ. Trimming stripped 0 bases from V and 4 bases from J, with 13 bases between. Drawing the rest from reference TRBV5-1 and TRBJ2-2, the complete variable domain is KAGVTQTPRYLIKTRGQQVTLSCSPISGHRSVSWYQQTPGQGLQFLFEYFSETQRNKGNFPGRFSGRQFSNSRSEMNVSTLELGDSALYLCASSLVPTSTTGELFFGEGSRLTVL.

This chain uses TRBV25-1 with TRBJ2-2; TRBD2 might be the D (6 bases). Between the trimmed V and J ends, which lost 6 bases and 3 bases, there was a span of 8 bases. There are 13 residues in the CDR3. CDR1 is MGHDK, CDR2 SYGVNS, per germline. CDR3: CASRASDTGELFF. The CDR3, as DNA: TGTGCCAGCAGAGCTAGCGACACCGGGGAGCTGTTTTTT.

In this sample, this clone turned up a few times. As DNA, the CDR3 is TGTGCCAGCAGTTCCCCCCGGGGCAATCAGCCCCAGCATTTT. It codes for CASSSPRGNQPQHF. The chain carries TRBV28 and TRBJ1-5; D ambiguous. Germline CDR1 MDHEN, CDR2 SYDVKM. This CDR3 spans 14 amino acids. The V and J ends lost 4 bases and 2 bases respectively, with 9 bases between them.

For this clone: It differs at one base from a far larger clone, so likely a read error. This chain joins TRBV9 and TRBJ2-7; 7 positions agree with TRBD1. The CDR3 is 11 amino acids. Germline V lookup: CDR1 SGDLS, CDR2 YYNGEE. The V segment lost 3 bases and the J segment 6 bases; nucleotides outside the gene matches: 0. This CDR3 is CASSAGGEQYF. CDR3 DNA: TGTGCCAGCAGCGCAGGGGGCGAGCAGTACTTC.

The V call is TRBV7-3, the J call TRBJ1-1; D gene ambiguous. CDR1 is SGHTA and CDR2 is FQGTGA in the germline V gene. Trimming removed 5 bases from V and 0 bases from J, with 16 bases in between. CDR3 size: 16 residues. The CDR3 region has the DNA TGTGCCAGCAGCCCACAGCCCTTGGGCTTGAACACTGAAGCTTTCTTT. This sequence encodes CASSPQPLGLNTEAFF. The full variable domain, rest sourced from reference TRBV7-3 and TRBJ1-1, is GAGVSQTPSNKVTEKGKYVELRCDPISGHTALYWYRQSLGQGPEFLIYFQGTGAADDSGLPNDRFFAVRPEGSVSTLKIQRTERGDSAVYLCASSPQPLGLNTEAFFGQGTRLTVV.

On this clone itself: A single base is all that separates this from a far larger clone, so a read error is likely. The chain uses TRBV19 and TRBJ2-5; 7 nucleotides agree with TRBD2. Germline assignment: CDR1 LNHDA and CDR2 SQIVND (reference sequence). The CDR3 extends over 15 amino acids. CDR3 nucleotides: TGTGCCAGTAGTATCTTAGCGGGCGACCAAGAGATCCAGTACTTC. Its translation: CASSILAGDQEIQYF.

This chain joins TRBV27 and TRBJ2-7, with D possibly TRBD2 on 5 matching bases. V was trimmed by 6 bases and J by 1 base, leaving 16 bases between them. CDR1 and CDR2 from the germline V gene are MNHEY and SMNVEV (reference sequence). There are 15 residues in the CDR3. The CDR3 reads CASSPPAGTSYEQYF. CDR3 nucleotides: TGTGCCAGCAGCCCCCCGGCGGGCACTTCCTACGAGCAGTACTTC.

To note about this clone: The identical CDR3 is also encoded by other nucleotide sequences in the sample. This sequence joins TRBV7-9 and TRBJ1-1; D is uncertain. V was cut by 3 bases and J by 1 base, with 6 bases left in between. CDR1 and CDR2 from the germline V gene are SEHNR and FQNEAQ (reference sequence). This CDR3 comprises 13 residues. The CDR3 loop is CASSFAGNTEAFF. In DNA form, the CDR3 reads TGTGCCAGCAGCTTTGCCGGGAACACTGAAGCTTTCTTT.

V gene TRBV4-1 combines with J gene TRBJ2-6; 8 bases align to TRBD2. The CDR3 has 19 residues. V dropped 0 bases and J dropped 2; count of bases not matched to a gene: 9. CDR1 MGHRA and CDR2 YSYEKL come from the germline V gene. CDR3 in amino acids: CASSQEPTSGLAGANVLTF. For the CDR3, the DNA is TGCGCCAGCAGCCAAGAACCAACTAGCGGTTTGGCTGGGGCCAACGTCCTGACTTTC.

The chain carries TRBV4-2 and TRBJ2-3; D call uncertain. Trimming pared 1 base from V and 2 bases from J, leaving 7 bases between. The CDR3 is 14 amino acids. The germline V gene encodes CDR1 LGHNA and CDR2 YNFKEQ. The CDR3 region is CASSQGEITDTQYF. The DNA of the CDR3 is TGTGCCAGCAGCCAAGGGGAAATCACAGATACGCAGTATTTT.

This chain links TRBV9 with TRBJ2-3; tentatively, D is TRBD2 (5 bases). The germline V and J ends were trimmed by 1 base and 2 bases, with 11 bases remaining between them. CDR3 length equals 15 residues. Per the germline V gene, CDR1 is SGDLS and CDR2 is YYNGEE. CDR3 residues: CASSVSRTYTDTQYF. The CDR3 DNA follows: TGTGCCAGCAGCGTATCCCGGACTTACACAGATACGCAGTATTTT.

The V call is TRBV10-3, the J call TRBJ2-7; D perhaps matches TRBD2 (7 bases). V shed 4 bases and J shed 5 bases, with 18 bases lying between them. This CDR3 is built from 15 residues. CDR1 is ENHRY, CDR2 SYGVKD, per germline. CDR3 sequence reads: CAISGGGVRPDEQYF. In DNA, the CDR3 is TGTGCCATCAGTGGAGGGGGGGTACGGCCGGACGAGCAGTACTTC.

The chain is built from TRBV11-1 and TRBJ2-3; 9 bases agree with TRBD1. V was pared by 5 bases and J by 0 bases, with 6 bases of the junction left unmatched. The CDR3 totals 16 residues. Germline V gives CDR1 SGHAT, CDR2 FQDESV (reference sequence). The CDR3 reads CASSPGTGTSTDTQYF. In DNA form, the CDR3 reads TGTGCCAGCAGCCCGGGGACAGGGACTAGCACAGATACGCAGTATTTT.

The chain has TRBV19 and TRBJ2-7; TRBD1 agrees at 7 bases. The length of the CDR3 is 15 residues. V gave up 5 bases and J gave up 1 base; unmatched junction bases: 8. Germline lookup yields CDR1 LNHDA and CDR2 SQIVND (reference sequence). As DNA, the CDR3 is TGTGCCAGTAGTGCCAGACAGGGAATATCCTACGAGCAGTACTTC. It encodes CASSARQGISYEQYF.

V usage is TRBV30 and J usage is TRBJ2-2; D perhaps matches TRBD2 (5 bases). Germline V gene data show CDR1 as GTSNPN and CDR2 as SVGIG (reference sequence). Between the trimmed V and J ends, which lost 2 bases and 0 bases, there was a span of 7 bases. The CDR3 runs to 14 residues. This chain's CDR3 is CAWSKAANTGELFF. The CDR3 DNA follows: TGTGCCTGGAGTAAAGCGGCGAACACCGGGGAGCTGTTTTTT.

The chain joins TRBV7-9 to TRBJ1-4; 9 bases are a match to TRBD1. Trimming cost V 6 bases and J 8 bases; bases outside gene matches: 10. CDR1 is SEHNR and CDR2 is FQNEAQ in the germline V gene (reference sequence). The CDR3 is 15 amino acids. As DNA, the CDR3 is TGTGCCAGCAGACCAGGACAGGGGAGCGGAGAAAAACTGTTTTTT. This encodes CASRPGQGSGEKLFF.

The chain is built from TRBV28 and TRBJ1-3; D is possibly TRBD1 (6 bases). The germline V gene encodes CDR1 MDHEN and CDR2 SYDVKM. Trimming pared 3 bases from V and 2 bases from J, leaving 17 bases between. The CDR3 extends over 17 amino acids. CDR3 region: CASSLGAGGRAGNTIYF. DNA for the CDR3: TGTGCCAGCAGTTTGGGGGCCGGAGGGAGGGCTGGAAACACCATATATTTT.

This clone has just a few counts. The gene calls are TRBV7-2 and TRBJ2-6, with 7 bases matching TRBD1. Germline V gene sequence: CDR1 SGHTA, CDR2 FQGNSA. The CDR3 has 17 residues. V shed 5 bases, J shed 0 bases, and the junction held 7 bases outside the gene matches. CDR3 coding DNA: TGTGCCAGCAGCCCCCGCAGGGGGACCTCTGGGGCCAACGTCCTGACTTTC. Translation: CASSPRRGTSGANVLTF.

On this clone: The same CDR3 is also encoded by other DNA sequences in this sample. This chain joins TRBV7-2 and TRBJ1-5, with D uncertain. Trimming removed 1 base from V and 4 bases from J, with 11 bases in between. Per the germline V gene, CDR1 is SGHTA and CDR2 is FQGNSA. This CDR3 has 15 amino acids. CDR3 residues: CASSLVGGSNQPQHF. The CDR3 DNA reads TGTGCCAGCAGCTTAGTGGGTGGGAGTAATCAGCCCCAGCATTTT.

The gene calls are TRBV29-1 and TRBJ1-2; weak D call: TRBD1 (6 bases). From germline, CDR1 is SQVTM and CDR2 ANQGSEA. The CDR3 spans 16 residues. Between the trimmed V and J ends, which lost 6 bases and 0 bases, there was a span of 20 bases. The CDR3 is CSVGDTLLLANYGYTF. CDR3 DNA sequence: TGCAGCGTGGGGGACACCTTACTTTTAGCTAACTATGGCTACACCTTC.

The chain uses TRBV29-1 and TRBJ2-3; D is unclear. Germline CDR1 and CDR2: SQVTM and ANQGSEA. This CDR3 has 12 residues. V shed 0 bases and J shed 11 bases, with 12 bases lying between them. The CDR3: CSVEEEHVWQYF. The CDR3, as DNA: TGCAGCGTTGAAGAGGAACACGTTTGGCAGTATTTT.

This clone has more than one count but fewer than ten. Other DNA sequences in the same sample also yield this CDR3. The chain has TRBV19 and TRBJ2-7; D is perhaps TRBD2 (6 bases). The CDR3 is 14 residues long. V lost 4 bases and J 3 bases, leaving 13 bases between the germline ends. The germline V gene has CDR1 LNHDA and CDR2 SQIVND (reference sequence). CDR3 DNA sequence: TGTGCCAGTAGTAGGCAAGCGGGTGGCTACGAGCAGTACTTC. It encodes CASSRQAGGYEQYF. Full variable domain (missing parts from reference TRBV19 and TRBJ2-7): DGGITQSPKYLFRKEGQNVTLSCEQNLNHDAMYWYRQDPGQGLRLIYYSQIVNDFQKGDIAEGYSVSREKKESFPLTVTSAQKNPTAFYLCASSRQAGGYEQYFGPGTRLTVT.

The chain couples TRBV5-6 to TRBJ2-7; D is undetermined. Trimming pared 0 bases from V and 5 bases from J, leaving 15 bases between. The CDR3 sequence is 15 residues long. Germline V lookup: CDR1 SGHDT, CDR2 YYEEEE. The CDR3 spells CASSLAGPKVHEQYF. CDR3 DNA: TGTGCCAGCAGCTTGGCCGGACCAAAGGTCCACGAGCAGTACTTC.

Comments on this clone: Within the sample, other DNA sequences also encode this same CDR3. J is TRBJ2-7 and V is TRBV28; tentatively, D is TRBD2 (5 bases). Germline lookup yields CDR1 MDHEN and CDR2 SYDVKM. The CDR3 covers 15 residues. Trimming removed 2 bases from V and 2 bases from J, with 13 bases in between. In DNA form, the CDR3 reads TGTGCCAGCAGTTTAGCCCGAACTAGTCCCTACGAGCAGTACTTC. Its protein is CASSLARTSPYEQYF.

The genes are TRBV7-9 and TRBJ2-7; D possibly corresponds to TRBD2 (6 bases). V was trimmed by 11 bases and J by 2 bases, leaving 13 bases between them. The CDR3 consists of 12 residues. Germline assignment: CDR1 SEHNR and CDR2 FQNEAQ (reference sequence). The CDR3 protein is CAVGAGPYEQYF. The CDR3 region has the DNA TGTGCCGTCGGAGCGGGCCCCTACGAGCAGTACTTC. The whole variable domain, remainder taken from reference TRBV7-9 and TRBJ2-7, is DTGVSQNPRHKITKRGQNVTFRCDPISEHNRLYWYRQTLGQGPEFLTYFQNEAQLEKSRLLSDRFSAERPKGSFSTLEIQRTEQGDSAMYLCAVGAGPYEQYFGPGTRLTVT.

This clone was found a few times. The V call is TRBV18, the J call TRBJ2-7; D is perhaps TRBD2 (5 bases). From germline, CDR1 is KGHSH and CDR2 LQKENI. With 0 bases removed from V and 6 bases from J, the gap between germline ends came to 9 bases. This CDR3 has 13 residues. For the CDR3, the DNA is TGTGCCAGCTCACCACCGTCTAGCCGCGAGCAGTACTTC. It codes for CASSPPSSREQYF.

The table lists this clone with a count of one. The chain couples TRBV7-9 to TRBJ2-1; D assignment may be TRBD1 or TRBD2 (6 bases each). Germline V gene sequence: CDR1 SEHNR, CDR2 FQNEAQ (reference sequence). V lost 6 bases to trimming and J lost 0 bases, with 21 bases between them. CDR3 length equals 18 residues. CDR3 nucleotides: TGTGCCAGCAGACCAGGGGTGGGTAGCGGAAGCTCCTACAATGAGCAGTTCTTC. It codes for CASRPGVGSGSSYNEQFF. Combining the CDR3 with reference TRBV7-9 and TRBJ2-1 gives the whole variable domain DTGVSQNPRHKITKRGQNVTFRCDPISEHNRLYWYRQTLGQGPEFLTYFQNEAQLEKSRLLSDRFSAERPKGSFSTLEIQRTEQGDSAMYLCASRPGVGSGSSYNEQFFGPGTRLTVL.

The V and J genes are TRBV5-1 and TRBJ1-1; D is unclear. From germline, CDR1 is SGHRS and CDR2 YFSETQ. There are 13 residues in the CDR3. Trimming took 5 bases from V and 0 from J, leaving 8 bases between them. DNA for the CDR3: TGCGCCAGCAGTCAGGAGCTGAACACTGAAGCTTTCTTT. It encodes CASSQELNTEAFF.

The V gene is TRBV4-2, the J gene TRBJ2-1; D call uncertain. This CDR3 is built from 12 residues. V was shortened by 4 bases and J by 10 bases, with 11 bases between the two germline ends. Germline CDR1 LGHNA, CDR2 YNFKEQ. CDR3 nucleotides: TGTGCCAGCAGCCGAGAAAAATCCGAGCAGTTCTTC. This translates into CASSREKSEQFF.